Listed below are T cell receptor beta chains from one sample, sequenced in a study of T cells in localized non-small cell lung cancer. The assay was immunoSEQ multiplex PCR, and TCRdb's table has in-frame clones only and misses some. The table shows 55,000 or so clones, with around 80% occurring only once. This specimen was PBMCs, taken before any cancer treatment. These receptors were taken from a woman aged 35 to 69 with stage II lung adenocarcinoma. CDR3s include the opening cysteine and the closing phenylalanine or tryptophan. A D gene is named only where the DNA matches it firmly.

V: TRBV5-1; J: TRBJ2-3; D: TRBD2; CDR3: CASRPGGTNTDTQYF; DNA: TGCGCCAGCAGACCGGGGGGGACTAACACAGATACGCAGTATTTT
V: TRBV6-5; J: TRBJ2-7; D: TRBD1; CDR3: CASSSIPGQGYEQYF; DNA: TGTGCCAGCAGTTCCATTCCGGGACAGGGCTACGAGCAGTACTTC
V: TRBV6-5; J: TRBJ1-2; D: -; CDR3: CASSSGQIPSYGYTF; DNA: TGTGCCAGCAGTTCCGGACAAATTCCTAGCTATGGCTACACCTTC
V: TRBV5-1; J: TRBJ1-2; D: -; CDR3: CASSLDGNYGYTF; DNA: TGCGCCAGCAGCTTGGATGGCAACTATGGCTACACCTTC
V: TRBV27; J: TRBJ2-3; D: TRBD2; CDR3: CASSSLRTSGEDTQYF; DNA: TGTGCCAGCAGTTCGCTTCGGACTAGCGGGGAGGATACGCAGTATTTT
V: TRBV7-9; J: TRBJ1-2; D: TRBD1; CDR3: CASSLEGRGRYGYTF; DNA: TGTGCCAGCAGCTTAGAGGGCAGGGGGCGTTATGGCTACACCTTC
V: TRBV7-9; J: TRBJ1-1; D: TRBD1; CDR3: CASSSGTGVTITEAFF; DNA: TGTGCCAGCAGCTCCGGGACAGGGGTAACGATCACTGAAGCTTTCTTT
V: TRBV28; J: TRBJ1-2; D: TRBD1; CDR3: CASSVGTAYGYTF; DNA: TGTGCCAGCAGTGTAGGGACAGCCTATGGCTACACCTTC
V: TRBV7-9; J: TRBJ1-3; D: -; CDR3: CASSLLGNTIYF; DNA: TGTGCCAGCAGCTTACTAGGAAACACCATATATTTT
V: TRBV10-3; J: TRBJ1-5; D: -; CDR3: CAISDMGLGNQPQHF; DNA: TGTGCCATCAGTGATATGGGTCTTGGGAATCAGCCCCAGCATTTT